This T cell receptor (beta chain) was found in a study of blood T cell repertoires in COVID-19. Methods used by the authors: Reference gene primer amplification in the assay estimated nucleated cell counts. Sequenced by immunoSEQ multiplex PCR; TCRdb stores in-frame clones only, minus some. Clone size and V and J calls were adopted from that table, with D and trimming inferred from the DNA. Among 150,000 to 200,000 clones listed, around 87% were seen once. Trimming took 6 bases from V and 1 from J, leaving 16 bases between them. This CDR3 comprises 15 residues. The germline V gene encodes CDR1 SGHDT and CDR2 YYEEEE.

The V call is TRBV5-6, the J call TRBJ1-1, with D maybe TRBD1 (5 bases). The receptor comes from a man aged 35 to 55 with active or convalescent COVID-19. Material for sequencing was peripheral blood. The CDR3 spells CASTPSGQGNTEAFF. The CDR3 coding sequence is TGTGCCAGCACCCCGTCTGGGCAGGGGAACACTGAAGCTTTCTTT.